This passage covers 32 T cell receptor beta chains from one sample sequenced in a study of blood T cell repertoires in COVID-19. Some clones are missing from TCRdb's copy, which holds only in-frame ones; the method was immunoSEQ multiplex PCR. The data contain fewer than 75,000 clones, 89% of them singletons. Specimen: peripheral blood. The receptor source for this set is a man older than 75 with acute or convalescent COVID-19.

The rearrangement uses TRBV6-1 and TRBJ2-2; TRBD2 is a possible D gene (5 bases). Deletions cut 0 bases from V and 7 bases from J, with 9 bases between. The CDR3 sequence is 14 residues long. Per germline, CDR1 MNHNS and CDR2 SASEGT. CDR3: CASSEAEVNGELFF. The CDR3 DNA reads TGTGCCAGCAGTGAAGCGGAGGTGAACGGGGAGCTGTTTTTT.

The rearrangement uses TRBV30 and TRBJ1-2; D is ambiguous. Trimming pared 1 base from V and 8 bases from J, leaving 11 bases between. The CDR3 contains 12 residues. Germline loops: CDR1 GTSNPN, CDR2 SVGIG (reference sequence). The CDR3 nucleotides read TGTGCCTGGAGTGACCCCGCCGGGGGCTACACCTTC. Its protein product is CAWSDPAGGYTF.

In the case of this clone: Germline is not matched at one junction end, which may reflect a read error. The chain links TRBV7-9 to TRBJ1-2; D is unclear. The CDR3 contains 13 residues. Germline V gene sequence: CDR1 SEHNR, CDR2 FQNEAQ (reference sequence). The CDR3 region has the DNA TGTGCCAGCAGCCTAGCGGGAGGCTATGGCTACACCTTC. It specifies CASSLAGGYGYTF.

V gene TRBV24-1 combines with J gene TRBJ1-1; D possibly corresponds to TRBD1 (6 bases). The V and J ends lost 2 bases and 1 base respectively, with 10 bases between them. The CDR3 runs 15 residues. Germline CDR1 is KGHDR and CDR2 is SFDVKD. The CDR3 coding sequence is TGTGCCACCAGTGATTCCTCGACAGGGAACACTGAAGCTTTCTTT. This codes for CATSDSSTGNTEAFF.

On this clone: This specimen includes other DNA sequences encoding the same CDR3. V and J are TRBV7-2 and TRBJ1-2; tentative D call: TRBD1 (5 bases). Germline V lookup: CDR1 SGHTA, CDR2 FQGNSA. This CDR3 is 13 amino acids long. Trimming pared 1 base from V and 7 bases from J, leaving 10 bases between. The CDR3 loop is CASSLVSGVGYTF. As DNA, the CDR3 is TGTGCCAGCAGCTTAGTTTCGGGGGTTGGCTACACCTTC.

This clone was seen only a few times. This sequence joins TRBV5-1 and TRBJ1-2, with TRBD1 identical over 7 bases. CDR1 is SGHRS and CDR2 is YFSETQ in the germline V gene. The CDR3 extends over 16 amino acids. Losses at the gene ends were 0 bases for V and 1 base for J; bases not matched to a gene: 6. This chain's CDR3 is CASSLDGTAFNYGYTF. CDR3 bases: TGCGCCAGCAGCTTGGACGGGACAGCTTTTAACTATGGCTACACCTTC. Full variable domain (outside the CDR3, taken from reference TRBV5-1 and TRBJ1-2): KAGVTQTPRYLIKTRGQQVTLSCSPISGHRSVSWYQQTPGQGLQFLFEYFSETQRNKGNFPGRFSGRQFSNSRSEMNVSTLELGDSALYLCASSLDGTAFNYGYTFGSGTRLTVV.

CDR3 DNA sequence: TGTGCCAGCAGTGAGGCGGTGAACTATGGCTACACCTTC. Encoded protein: CASSEAVNYGYTF. The J gene is TRBJ1-2, the V gene TRBV2, with no clear D. The CDR3 length is 13 residues. Between the trimmed V and J ends, which lost 3 bases and 2 bases, there was a span of 7 bases. Germline CDR1 reads SNHLY; CDR2 reads FYNNEI.

The chain uses TRBV10-3 and TRBJ2-7; D is perhaps TRBD2 (6 bases). The ends were cut back, 0 bases at V and 2 bases at J, with 11 bases in the middle. Germline V gene data show CDR1 as ENHRY and CDR2 as SYGVKD. This CDR3 contains 15 residues. The CDR3, as DNA: TGTGCCATCAGTGAGTCGGGGGGAGAGACCTACGAGCAGTACTTC. Its protein is CAISESGGETYEQYF.

Here the CDR3 DNA reads TGTGCCAGCAGCTTAGGCGGGGAGGAGACCCAGTACTTC. It translates to CASSLGGEETQYF. V is TRBV7-9 and J is TRBJ2-5; a possible D gene is TRBD2 (6 bases). Germline V lookup: CDR1 SEHNR, CDR2 FQNEAQ (reference sequence). The CDR3 contains 13 residues. Trimming left V 1 base short and J 5 bases short, with 8 bases between. Full variable domain (outside the CDR3, taken from reference TRBV7-9 and TRBJ2-5): DTGVSQNPRHKITKRGQNVTFRCDPISEHNRLYWYRQTLGQGPEFLTYFQNEAQLEKSRLLSDRFSAERPKGSFSTLEIQRTEQGDSAMYLCASSLGGEETQYFGPGTRLLVL.

This rearrangement joins TRBV5-4 to TRBJ1-4; perhaps TRBD1 as D (6 bases). In germline, CDR1 is SGHNT, CDR2 YYREEE (reference sequence). The CDR3 sequence is 14 residues long. Trimming cost V 10 bases and J 8 bases, with 21 bases left between them. The chain's CDR3 is CACPRGRRREKLFF. The CDR3 DNA reads as TGTGCCTGCCCGCGGGGGCGCCGTCGAGAAAAACTGTTTTTT.

The V and J genes are TRBV19 and TRBJ1-5, with 10 bases lining up with TRBD1. There are 15 residues in the CDR3. After removal of 6 bases from V and 3 bases from J, the junction contained 5 bases not matched to a gene. Germline CDR1 is LNHDA and CDR2 is SQIVND (reference sequence). The CDR3 DNA reads TGTGCCAGTAGATGGGACAGGGGATCCAATCAGCCCCAGCATTTT. It translates to CASRWDRGSNQPQHF.

The chain is built from TRBV7-9 and TRBJ2-5, with TRBD1 matching over 7 bases. V trimming: 7 bases; J trimming: 4 bases; junction bases outside the gene matches: 9. This CDR3 has 14 residues. Per the germline V gene, CDR1 is SEHNR and CDR2 is FQNEAQ (reference sequence). DNA of the CDR3: TGTGCCAGCACCCCGACAGGGCCCCGAGAGACCCAGTACTTC. Its protein product is CASTPTGPRETQYF. Based on the CDR3 plus reference TRBV7-9 and TRBJ2-5, the full variable domain is DTGVSQNPRHKITKRGQNVTFRCDPISEHNRLYWYRQTLGQGPEFLTYFQNEAQLEKSRLLSDRFSAERPKGSFSTLEIQRTEQGDSAMYLCASTPTGPRETQYFGPGTRLLVL.

J is TRBJ2-3 and V is TRBV20-1; 7 bases line up with TRBD2. Germline V gene lookup returns CDR1 DFQATT and CDR2 SNEGSKA (reference sequence). The ends lost 3 bases at V and 4 bases at J; junction bases unmatched: 4. The CDR3 is made up of 13 amino acids. CDR3: CSASLAGADTQYF. DNA of the CDR3: TGCAGTGCTAGTCTGGCGGGAGCAGATACGCAGTATTTT.

The chain has TRBV3-1 (or the pseudogene TRBV3-2) and TRBJ1-3, with a tentative D call TRBD1 (6 bases). This CDR3 contains 17 residues. Germline CDR1 and CDR2: LGHDT and YNNKEL (reference sequence). V lost 1 base and J lost 2, with 15 bases in between. The CDR3 DNA reads TGTGCCAGCAGCCAAGTACAACAGGGAGAAACTGGAAACACCATATATTTT. Translated: CASSQVQQGETGNTIYF.

J is TRBJ2-1 and V is TRBV5-1; 7 bases agree with TRBD1. Per the germline V gene, CDR1 is SGHRS and CDR2 is YFSETQ. Trimming cost V 4 bases and J 3 bases; bases outside gene matches: 7. CDR3 length: 15 residues. The CDR3 sequence is CASSIITGDYNEQFF. CDR3 nucleotide sequence: TGCGCCAGCAGCATTATTACAGGGGACTACAATGAGCAGTTCTTC.

This clone appeared once. J is TRBJ2-3 and V is TRBV27, with TRBD1 matching 11 bases. Trimming removed 6 bases from V and 5 bases from J; junction bases left unmatched: 10. The CDR3 is 16 residues long. Germline V gene sequence: CDR1 MNHEY, CDR2 SMNVEV (reference sequence). CDR3 in DNA: TGTGCCAGCAGCTGGACAGGGGGCATAACAAGAGATACGCAGTATTTT. This gives the protein CASSWTGGITRDTQYF.

The chain links TRBV19 to TRBJ2-4; 10 bases map to TRBD2. Germline CDR1 reads LNHDA; CDR2 reads SQIVND (reference sequence). CDR3 size: 16 residues. The V and J ends lost 5 bases and 5 bases, in that order; junction bases with no gene match: 9. Here the CDR3 DNA reads TGTGCCAGTAGTCCCAGAGCGGGGGGGCCCGAAAACATTCAGTACTTC. Amino acids: CASSPRAGGPENIQYF.

This rearrangement joins TRBV5-5 to TRBJ2-7, with TRBD1 matching 9 bases. Per germline, CDR1 SGHKS and CDR2 YYEKEE (reference sequence). CDR3 length: 14 residues. After removal of 4 bases from V and 4 bases from J, the junction contained 6 bases not matched to a gene. CDR3 nucleotides: TGTGCCAGCAGCCCCGGGACAGGGACATACGAGCAGTACTTC. It translates to CASSPGTGTYEQYF. Based on the CDR3 plus reference TRBV5-5 and TRBJ2-7, the full variable domain is DAGVTQSPTHLIKTRGQQVTLRCSPISGHKSVSWYQQVLGQGPQFIFQYYEKEERGRGNFPDRFSARQFPNYSSELNVNALLLGDSALYLCASSPGTGTYEQYFGPGTRLTVT.

This clone has a single count. V gene TRBV5-1 combines with J gene TRBJ1-1, with TRBD1 identical over 10 bases. V dropped 4 bases and J dropped 2; count of bases not matched to a gene: 14. Germline V gene lookup returns CDR1 SGHRS and CDR2 YFSETQ. This CDR3 is built from 18 residues. The CDR3 region has the DNA TGCGCCAGCAGCGGACCGGGACAGGGGAGAGGGTCTAACACTGAAGCTTTCTTT. It translates to CASSGPGQGRGSNTEAFF.

The V gene is TRBV7-6, the J gene TRBJ2-7; 12 bases match TRBD2. The ends lost 6 bases at V and 4 bases at J; junction bases unmatched: 7. The V gene's germline CDR1 is SGHVS and CDR2 FNYEAQ. The CDR3 totals 15 residues. The CDR3 loop reads CASSQTSGGLYEQYF. The CDR3 region has the DNA TGTGCCAGCAGTCAGACTAGCGGGGGACTTTACGAGCAGTACTTC. The complete variable domain, with remaining parts taken from reference TRBV7-6 and TRBJ2-7, reads GAGVSQSPRYKVTKRGQDVALRCDPISGHVSLYWYRQALGQGPEFLTYFNYEAQQDKSGLPNDRFSAERPEGSISTLTIQRTEQRDSAMYRCASSQTSGGLYEQYFGPGTRLTVT.

The genes are TRBV3-1 (or the pseudogene TRBV3-2) and TRBJ1-3; D gene ambiguous. V was trimmed by 2 bases and J by 2 bases, leaving 10 bases between them. Looked up from germline, CDR1 is LGHDT and CDR2 is YNNKEL (reference sequence). The CDR3 length is 15 residues. CDR3 sequence (DNA): TGTGCCAGCAGCCAAATGGAGGCACCTGGAAACACCATATATTTT. It yields the protein CASSQMEAPGNTIYF.

The sample holds one count of this clone. The chain recombines TRBV29-1 with TRBJ1-2, with 8 nucleotides matching TRBD1. CDR3 length equals 12 residues. Germline values: CDR1 SQVTM, CDR2 ANQGSEA. After removal of 3 bases from V and 6 bases from J, the junction contained 3 bases not matched to a gene. CDR3 bases: TGCAGCGTTGATGCAGGGGGCGATGGCTACACCTTC. Protein product: CSVDAGGDGYTF. The variable domain in full, completed from reference TRBV29-1 and TRBJ1-2, reads SAVISQKPSRDICQRGTSLTIQCQVDSQVTMMFWYRQQPGQSLTLIATANQGSEATYESGFVIDKFPISRPNLTFSTLTVSNMSPEDSSIYLCSVDAGGDGYTFGSGTRLTVV.

V and J are TRBV7-9 and TRBJ1-6, with 8 bases fitting TRBD1. In germline, CDR1 is SEHNR, CDR2 FQNEAQ (reference sequence). The CDR3 runs to 16 residues. V lost 4 bases, J lost 8 bases, and 10 bases stayed unmatched. The CDR3 coding sequence is TGTGCCAGCAGCTCGGACGTTGGGACAGGTGATTCACCCCTCCACTTT. Encoded protein: CASSSDVGTGDSPLHF.

This chain connects TRBV5-4 to TRBJ1-6, with D perhaps TRBD1 (5 bases). Germline CDR1 reads SGHNT; CDR2 reads YYREEE (reference sequence). The CDR3 covers 14 residues. Trimming pared 4 bases from V and 10 bases from J, leaving 15 bases between. The CDR3 protein is CASSQGQGESPLHF. For the CDR3, the DNA is TGTGCCAGCAGCCAAGGGCAGGGCGAATCACCCCTCCACTTT.

The gene calls are TRBV24-1 and TRBJ2-1; no firm D call. Looked up from germline, CDR1 is KGHDR and CDR2 is SFDVKD. Trimming removed 1 base at V and 10 bases at J, with 7 bases between. The CDR3 spans 12 residues. In DNA form, the CDR3 reads TGTGCCACCAGTGATTTTTCCAGAGAGCAGTTCTTC. It codes for CATSDFSREQFF.

A few counts support this clone. The V and J genes are TRBV5-4 and TRBJ2-7; 14 bases match TRBD2. Germline V gene sequence: CDR1 SGHNT, CDR2 YYREEE (reference sequence). V lost 4 bases and J lost 6; bases outside the gene matches: 9. CDR3 length equals 16 residues. The CDR3 coding sequence is TGTGCCAGCAGCCGGGGACTAGCGGGAGTAGAAGGCGAGCAGTACTTC. Translation: CASSRGLAGVEGEQYF. Filled out from reference TRBV5-4 and TRBJ2-7, the complete variable domain reads ETGVTQSPTHLIKTRGQQVTLRCSSQSGHNTVSWYQQALGQGPQFIFQYYREEENGRGNFPPRFSGLQFPNYSSELNVNALELDDSALYLCASSRGLAGVEGEQYFGPGTRLTVT.

The chain carries TRBV6-6 and TRBJ1-5, with 7 bases fitting TRBD1. The CDR3 sequence is 14 residues long. Unmatched junction bases numbered 3, after V lost 6 bases and J lost 1 base. Germline lookup yields CDR1 MNHNY and CDR2 SVGAGI (reference sequence). The DNA of the CDR3 is TGTGCCAGCAGACCAGGGGGAAGCAATCAGCCCCAGCATTTT. It is translated as CASRPGGSNQPQHF.

This clone was picked up a small number of times. V usage is TRBV19 and J usage is TRBJ1-1, with a tentative D call TRBD1 (6 bases). The CDR3 is 11 residues long. V dropped 8 bases and J dropped 11 bases, with 15 bases sitting between them. The germline gives CDR1 LNHDA, CDR2 SQIVND (reference sequence). The CDR3 sequence: CASGDRSPAFF. The DNA for the CDR3 is TGTGCCAGTGGAGACAGGTCCCCGGCTTTCTTT. The variable domain in full, completed from reference TRBV19 and TRBJ1-1, reads DGGITQSPKYLFRKEGQNVTLSCEQNLNHDAMYWYRQDPGQGLRLIYYSQIVNDFQKGDIAEGYSVSREKKESFPLTVTSAQKNPTAFYLCASGDRSPAFFGQGTRLTVV.

This rearrangement joins TRBV7-2 to TRBJ2-7, with 8 bases that match TRBD2. J lost 4 bases, V lost 6 bases, and 8 bases had no gene match. The CDR3 loop spans 14 amino acids. Looked up from germline, CDR1 is SGHTA and CDR2 is FQGNSA. CDR3 in DNA: TGTGCCAGCAGACGATATAGCGGGGAATACGAGCAGTACTTC. It specifies CASRRYSGEYEQYF.

This chain joins TRBV6-2 or TRBV6-3 and TRBJ1-1; TRBD1 agrees at 9 bases. The CDR3 loop spans 16 amino acids. Germline loops: CDR1 MNHEY, CDR2 SVGEGT. With 2 bases clipped from V and 3 bases from J, the junction kept 7 bases outside the gene matches. Written as DNA, the CDR3 is TGTGCCAGCAGTTACCCGGCGGGACAGGGCTACACTGAAGCTTTCTTT. This codes for CASSYPAGQGYTEAFF.

The V and J genes are TRBV6-5 and TRBJ1-1; D gene ambiguous. Trimming removed 6 bases at V and 1 base at J, with 9 bases between. The germline V gene has CDR1 MNHEY and CDR2 SVGAGI. The CDR3 totals 13 residues. CDR3 region: CASRRLQNTEAFF. The CDR3 bases are TGTGCCAGCAGGAGGTTACAGAACACTGAAGCTTTCTTT.

The chain is built from TRBV6-2 or TRBV6-3 and TRBJ2-4; TRBD1 might be the D (5 bases). CDR1 is MNHEY and CDR2 is SVGEGT in the germline V gene. V was trimmed by 3 bases and J by 7 bases, leaving 13 bases between them. The CDR3 length is 14 residues. This CDR3 is CASSYSDSLNIQYF. CDR3 in DNA: TGTGCCAGCAGTTATTCAGACAGCCTTAACATTCAGTACTTC.